This T cell receptor (beta chain) was sequenced for a study of graft-versus-host responses after intestinal transplantation. Study-wide background: For around 3 years after anti-thymocyte globulin induction, all recipients took tacrolimus and steroids.

Here immunoSEQ multiplex PCR was the method, and the copy in TCRdb shows in-frame clones only, minus some. The sample carries approximately 90,000 clones, about 93% recorded once. Regarding this clone: Its specificity is unknown.

Material: unstimulated CD8+ T cells sorted from spleen or lymph node cells, obtained before intestinal transplant. This receptor was taken from a human donor who received an intestinal transplant.

This chain's CDR3 is CASSLGRQVANYGYTF. In DNA, the CDR3 is TGCGCCAGCAGCTTGGGCCGACAGGTTGCTAACTATGGCTACACCTTC. V and J are TRBV5-1 and TRBJ1-2; the D gene is possibly TRBD1 (6 bases). Germline values: CDR1 SGHRS, CDR2 YFSETQ. V shed 0 bases and J shed 0 bases, with 12 bases lying between them. This CDR3 spans 16 amino acids.